One and the same sample provided the 13 T cell receptor beta chains below, sequenced in a study of blood T cell repertoires in COVID-19. Libraries were prepared by immunoSEQ multiplex PCR; TCRdb keeps only in-frame clonotypes and omits some of them. The sample shows about 280,000 clones, 85% of them seen only once. Input material: PBMCs or T cells enriched from blood (not recorded which). The receptor set was obtained from a woman aged 45-59 years who had recovered from COVID-19.

The V and J genes are TRBV4-2 and TRBJ2-7; possible D gene TRBD2, 5 bases. The V and J ends lost 3 bases and 2 bases respectively, with 17 bases between them. Germline CDR1 LGHNA, CDR2 YNFKEQ. This CDR3 is built from 16 residues. The CDR3 spells CASSQGPGVAPYEQYF. DNA of the CDR3: TGTGCCAGCAGCCAGGGTCCCGGGGTAGCCCCCTACGAGCAGTACTTC.

V is TRBV3-1 (or the pseudogene TRBV3-2) and J is TRBJ1-5; the D is unclear. The CDR3 consists of 16 residues. Germline values: CDR1 LGHDT, CDR2 YNNKEL (reference sequence). V was shortened by 0 bases and J by 3 bases, with 12 bases between the two germline ends. The CDR3 bases are TGTGCCAGCAGCCAAGATTTCTCAGAAAACAATCAGCCCCAGCATTTT. Translated, it gives CASSQDFSENNQPQHF.

The V call is TRBV2, the J call TRBJ1-5, with D perhaps TRBD1 (5 bases). The length of the CDR3 is 14 residues. V was clipped by 5 bases and J by 3 bases, with 11 bases between them. Looked up from germline, CDR1 is SNHLY and CDR2 is FYNNEI. The CDR3 region is CASSRTGSNQPQHF. DNA of the CDR3: TGTGCCAGCAGTCGAACAGGATCCAATCAGCCCCAGCATTTT.

The rearrangement uses TRBV4-3 and TRBJ2-7, with D tentatively TRBD1 (7 bases). The V gene lost 5 bases and the J gene lost 3 bases, with 23 bases spanning the gap. This CDR3 has 17 amino acids. Germline CDR1 reads LGHNA; CDR2 reads YSLEER. CDR3 nucleotides: TGCGCCAGCAGCGCAAGGGGAGGAGGGGGCTTTATCTACGAGCAGTACTTC. Its translation: CASSARGGGGFIYEQYF.

This rearrangement joins TRBV6-6 to TRBJ2-5, with TRBD2 matching 8 bases. CDR1 is MNHNY and CDR2 is SVGAGI in the germline V gene (reference sequence). Germline trimming cut 8 bases from V and 4 bases from J; bases unmatched to any gene: 6. This CDR3 is 13 amino acids long. CDR3 in amino acids: CASGGAGGETQYF. The CDR3 coding sequence is TGTGCCAGCGGTGGGGCGGGAGGAGAGACCCAGTACTTC.

This clone has only one observation. The chain uses TRBV28 and TRBJ2-1, with 9 nucleotides matching TRBD2. This CDR3 contains 16 residues. Germline values: CDR1 MDHEN, CDR2 SYDVKM. V trimming: 2 bases; J trimming: 7 bases; junction bases outside the gene matches: 9. The CDR3 region is CASSLPGLAKRNEQFF. CDR3 in DNA: TGTGCCAGCAGTTTACCGGGACTAGCCAAGAGGAATGAGCAGTTCTTC. The entire variable domain, with the rest obtained from reference TRBV28 and TRBJ2-1, is as follows: DVKVTQSSRYLVKRTGEKVFLECVQDMDHENMFWYRQDPGLGLRLIYFSYDVKMKEKGDIPEGYSVSREKKERFSLILESASTNQTSMYLCASSLPGLAKRNEQFFGPGTRLTVL.

The genes are TRBV5-4 and TRBJ1-4; D might be TRBD1 (5 bases). From germline, CDR1 is SGHNT and CDR2 YYREEE (reference sequence). The CDR3 covers 16 residues. V lost 0 bases and J lost 3, with 12 bases in between. CDR3 sequence (DNA): TGTGCCAGCAGCTTGGAAACCTCGGGGGCTAATGAAAAACTGTTTTTT. This translates into CASSLETSGANEKLFF.

The rearrangement joins TRBV5-1 to TRBJ2-3; 7 bases line up with TRBD2. The junction had 4 bases not matched to a gene; V was cut back by 0 bases and J by 0 bases. CDR1 and CDR2 (germline): SGHRS, YFSETQ. This CDR3 contains 16 residues. CDR3 sequence reads: CASSLALAASTDTQYF. The CDR3 DNA reads as TGCGCCAGCAGCTTGGCCCTAGCGGCTAGCACAGATACGCAGTATTTT. The whole variable domain, remainder taken from reference TRBV5-1 and TRBJ2-3, is KAGVTQTPRYLIKTRGQQVTLSCSPISGHRSVSWYQQTPGQGLQFLFEYFSETQRNKGNFPGRFSGRQFSNSRSEMNVSTLELGDSALYLCASSLALAASTDTQYFGPGTRLTVL.

The rearrangement uses TRBV7-2 and TRBJ1-2; D perhaps matches TRBD1 (5 bases). Germline values: CDR1 SGHTA, CDR2 FQGNSA. The CDR3 spans 14 residues. Trimming removed 5 bases from V and 2 bases from J, with 12 bases in between. The CDR3 DNA is TGTGCCAGCAGCCTAAGACAGACGAACTATGGCTACACCTTC. Amino acids: CASSLRQTNYGYTF.

The genes are TRBV19 and TRBJ1-1, with TRBD1 as a possible D gene (6 bases). V was clipped by 3 bases and J by 3 bases, with 26 bases between them. From germline, CDR1 is LNHDA and CDR2 SQIVND (reference sequence). The CDR3 totals 19 residues. CDR3 protein: CASSIFLLGRGQRYTEAFF. The CDR3 DNA reads TGTGCCAGTAGTATTTTCCTTTTAGGTCGCGGACAGAGGTACACTGAAGCTTTCTTT. The whole variable domain, remainder taken from reference TRBV19 and TRBJ1-1, is DGGITQSPKYLFRKEGQNVTLSCEQNLNHDAMYWYRQDPGQGLRLIYYSQIVNDFQKGDIAEGYSVSREKKESFPLTVTSAQKNPTAFYLCASSIFLLGRGQRYTEAFFGQGTRLTVV.

This chain connects TRBV30 to TRBJ1-1; D is uncertain. Germline CDR1 is GTSNPN and CDR2 is SVGIG (reference sequence). The CDR3 consists of 12 residues. With 7 bases removed from V and 2 bases from J, the gap between germline ends came to 11 bases. CDR3 residues: CASYRGNTEAFF. The CDR3 DNA reads as TGTGCCTCGTACCGGGGTAACACTGAAGCTTTCTTT. Full variable domain (remainder filled in from reference TRBV30 and TRBJ1-1): SQTIHQWPATLVQPVGSPLSLECTVEGTSNPNLYWYRQAAGRGLQLLFYSVGIGQISSEVPQNLSASRPQDRQFILSSKKLLLSDSGFYLCASYRGNTEAFFGQGTRLTVV.

This clone came up a few times. The chain joins TRBV5-8 to TRBJ1-1; D not certain. The germline V gene encodes CDR1 SGHTS and CDR2 YDEGEE. The CDR3 is made up of 13 amino acids. Trimming removed 5 bases at V and 0 bases at J, with 8 bases between. CDR3 nucleotide sequence: TGTGCCAGCAGGCTATATATGAACACTGAAGCTTTCTTT. Protein: CASRLYMNTEAFF. Looking up the rest from reference TRBV5-8 and TRBJ1-1 gives the full variable domain: EAGVTQSPTHLIKTRGQQATLRCSPISGHTSVYWYQQALGLGLQFLLWYDEGEERNRGNFPPRFSGRQFPNYSSELNVNALELEDSALYLCASRLYMNTEAFFGQGTRLTVV.

This clone showed up just a few times. V usage is TRBV11-2 and J usage is TRBJ1-1; D is unclear. Germline V gene sequence: CDR1 SGHAT, CDR2 FQNNGV. CDR3 length: 13 amino acids. The V gene lost 0 bases and the J gene lost 8 bases, with 10 bases spanning the gap. The CDR3 sequence: CASSLDIGQEAFF. CDR3 DNA: TGTGCCAGCAGCTTAGATATTGGTCAGGAAGCTTTCTTT.